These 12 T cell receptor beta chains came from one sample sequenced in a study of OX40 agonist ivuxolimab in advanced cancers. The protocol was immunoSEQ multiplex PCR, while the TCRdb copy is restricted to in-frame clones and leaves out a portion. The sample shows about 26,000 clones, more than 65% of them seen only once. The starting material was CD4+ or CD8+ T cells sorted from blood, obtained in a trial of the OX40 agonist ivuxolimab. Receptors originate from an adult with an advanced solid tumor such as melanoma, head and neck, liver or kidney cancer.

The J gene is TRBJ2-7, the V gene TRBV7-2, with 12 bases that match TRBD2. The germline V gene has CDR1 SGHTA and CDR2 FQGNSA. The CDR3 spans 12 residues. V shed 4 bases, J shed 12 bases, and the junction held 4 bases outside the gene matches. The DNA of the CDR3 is TGTGCCAGCAGCTCCCTAGCGGGGGGGGCGTACTTC. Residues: CASSSLAGGAYF.

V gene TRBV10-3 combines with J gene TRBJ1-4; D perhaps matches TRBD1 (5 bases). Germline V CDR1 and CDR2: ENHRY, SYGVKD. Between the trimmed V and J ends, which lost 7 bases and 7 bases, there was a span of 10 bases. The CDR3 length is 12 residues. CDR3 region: CAIMGPGEKLFF. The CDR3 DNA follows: TGTGCCATCATGGGGCCCGGTGAAAAACTGTTTTTT.

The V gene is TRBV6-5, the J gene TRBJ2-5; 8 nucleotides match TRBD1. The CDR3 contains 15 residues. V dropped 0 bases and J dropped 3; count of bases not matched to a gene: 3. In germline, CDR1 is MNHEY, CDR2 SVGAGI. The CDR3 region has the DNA TGTGCCAGCAGTTACTCTCCGACAGGGGAAGAGACCCAGTACTTC. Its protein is CASSYSPTGEETQYF.

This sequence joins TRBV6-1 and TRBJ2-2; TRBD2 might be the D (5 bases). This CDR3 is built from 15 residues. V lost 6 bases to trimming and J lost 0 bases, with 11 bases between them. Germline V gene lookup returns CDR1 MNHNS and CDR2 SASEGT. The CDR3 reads CASSLGLANTGELFF. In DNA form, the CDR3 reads TGTGCCAGCAGCCTAGGACTGGCGAACACCGGGGAGCTGTTTTTT.

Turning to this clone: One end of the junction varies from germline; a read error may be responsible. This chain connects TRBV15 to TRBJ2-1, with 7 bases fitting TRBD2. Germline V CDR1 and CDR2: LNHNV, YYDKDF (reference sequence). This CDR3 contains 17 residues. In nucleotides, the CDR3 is TGTGCCACCAGCGGAGAACACCCTAGCGGCGTTTACAATGAGCAGTTCTTC. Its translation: CATSGEHPSGVYNEQFF. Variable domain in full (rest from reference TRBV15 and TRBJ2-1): DAMVIQNPRYQVTQFGKPVTLSCSQTLNHNVMYWYQQKSSQAPKLLFHYYDKDFNNEADTPDNFQSRRPNTSFCFLDIRSPGLGDTAMYLCATSGEHPSGVYNEQFFGPGTRLTVL.

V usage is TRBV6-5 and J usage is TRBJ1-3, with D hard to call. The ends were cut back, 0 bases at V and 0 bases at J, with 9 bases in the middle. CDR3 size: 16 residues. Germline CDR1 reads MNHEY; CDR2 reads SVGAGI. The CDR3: CASSYSVRSSGNTIYF. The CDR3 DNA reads TGTGCCAGCAGTTACTCGGTCAGGAGCTCTGGAAACACCATATATTTT.

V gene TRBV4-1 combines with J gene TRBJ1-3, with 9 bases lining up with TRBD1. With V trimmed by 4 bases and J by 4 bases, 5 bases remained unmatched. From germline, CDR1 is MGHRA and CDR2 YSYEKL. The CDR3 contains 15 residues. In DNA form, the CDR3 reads TGCGCCAGCAGCCGAGACAGGGGGACAGGAAACACCATATATTTT. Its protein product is CASSRDRGTGNTIYF.

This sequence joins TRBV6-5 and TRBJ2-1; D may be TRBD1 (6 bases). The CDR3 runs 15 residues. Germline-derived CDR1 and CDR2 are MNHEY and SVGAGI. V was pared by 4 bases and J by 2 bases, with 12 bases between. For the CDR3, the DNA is TGTGCCAGCAGTTTTGGGGGCTCTCCCTACAATGAGCAGTTCTTC. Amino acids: CASSFGGSPYNEQFF.

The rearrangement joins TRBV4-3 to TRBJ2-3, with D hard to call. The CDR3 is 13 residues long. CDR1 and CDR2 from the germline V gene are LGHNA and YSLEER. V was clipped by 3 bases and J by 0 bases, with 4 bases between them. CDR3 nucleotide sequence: TGCGCCAGCAGCCATGACAGCACAGATACGCAGTATTTT. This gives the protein CASSHDSTDTQYF.

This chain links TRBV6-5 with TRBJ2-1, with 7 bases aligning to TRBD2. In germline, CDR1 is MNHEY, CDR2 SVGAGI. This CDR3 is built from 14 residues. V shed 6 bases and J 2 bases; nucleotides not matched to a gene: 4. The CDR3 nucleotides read TGTGCCAGCAGCTGGGAGGGGCCCTACAATGAGCAGTTCTTC. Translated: CASSWEGPYNEQFF.

The CDR3 nucleotides read TGTGCCAGCAGGTTGGACAGGGGGTCCTACGAGCAGTACTTC. Its translation is CASRLDRGSYEQYF. The genes are TRBV6-5 and TRBJ2-7, with TRBD1 identical over 10 bases. In germline, CDR1 is MNHEY, CDR2 SVGAGI. The CDR3 loop spans 14 amino acids. The V and J ends lost 6 bases and 1 base, in that order; junction bases with no gene match: 3.

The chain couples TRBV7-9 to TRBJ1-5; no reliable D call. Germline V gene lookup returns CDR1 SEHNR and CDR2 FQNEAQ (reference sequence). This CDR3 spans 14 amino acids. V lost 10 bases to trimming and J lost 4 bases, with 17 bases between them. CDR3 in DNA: TGTGCCACCTCGCCCCGGGAATGGAATCAGCCCCAGCATTTT. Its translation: CATSPREWNQPQHF.